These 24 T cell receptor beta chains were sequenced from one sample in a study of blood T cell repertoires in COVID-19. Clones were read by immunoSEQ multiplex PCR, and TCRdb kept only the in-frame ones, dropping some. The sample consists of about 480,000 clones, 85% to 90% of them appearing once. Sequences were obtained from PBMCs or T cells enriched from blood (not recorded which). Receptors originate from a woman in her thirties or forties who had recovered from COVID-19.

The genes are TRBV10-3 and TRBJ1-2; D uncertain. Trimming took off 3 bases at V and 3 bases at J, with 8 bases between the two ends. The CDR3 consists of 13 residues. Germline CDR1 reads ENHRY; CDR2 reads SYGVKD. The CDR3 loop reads CAISEITDYGYTF. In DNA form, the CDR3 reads TGTGCCATCAGTGAAATCACAGACTATGGCTACACCTTC.

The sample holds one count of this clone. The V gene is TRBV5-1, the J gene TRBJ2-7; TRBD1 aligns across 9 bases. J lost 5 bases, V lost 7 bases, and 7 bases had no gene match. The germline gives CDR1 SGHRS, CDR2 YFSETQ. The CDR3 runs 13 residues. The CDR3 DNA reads TGCGCCAGCCAGGTACAGGGGGCAAACGAGCAGTACTTC. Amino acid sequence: CASQVQGANEQYF.

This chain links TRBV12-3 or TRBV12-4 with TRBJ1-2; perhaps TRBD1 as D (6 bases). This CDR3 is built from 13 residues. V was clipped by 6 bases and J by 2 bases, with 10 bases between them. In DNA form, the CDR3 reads TGTGCCAGCAGCCCGGGACACAACTATGGCTACACCTTC. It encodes CASSPGHNYGYTF.

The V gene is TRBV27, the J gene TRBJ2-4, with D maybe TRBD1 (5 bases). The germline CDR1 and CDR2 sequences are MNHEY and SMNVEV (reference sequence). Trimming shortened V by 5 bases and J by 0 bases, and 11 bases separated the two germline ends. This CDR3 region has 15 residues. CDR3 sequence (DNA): TGTGCCAGCAGTCCAATAGACAGAGCCAAAAACATTCAGTACTTC. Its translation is CASSPIDRAKNIQYF.

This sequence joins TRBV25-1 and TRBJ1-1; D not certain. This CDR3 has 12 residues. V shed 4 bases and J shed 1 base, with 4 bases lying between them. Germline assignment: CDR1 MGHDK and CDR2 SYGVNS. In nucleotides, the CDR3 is TGTGCCAGCAGTGGACAGAACACTGAAGCTTTCTTT. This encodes CASSGQNTEAFF.

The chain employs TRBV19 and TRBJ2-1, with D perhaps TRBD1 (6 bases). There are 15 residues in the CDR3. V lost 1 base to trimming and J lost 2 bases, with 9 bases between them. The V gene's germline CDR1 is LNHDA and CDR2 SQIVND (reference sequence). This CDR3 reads CASSIGRGAYNEQFF. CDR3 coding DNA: TGTGCCAGTAGTATAGGCAGGGGCGCCTACAATGAGCAGTTCTTC. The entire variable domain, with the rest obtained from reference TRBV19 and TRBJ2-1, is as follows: DGGITQSPKYLFRKEGQNVTLSCEQNLNHDAMYWYRQDPGQGLRLIYYSQIVNDFQKGDIAEGYSVSREKKESFPLTVTSAQKNPTAFYLCASSIGRGAYNEQFFGPGTRLTVL.

Here the CDR3 reads CASSLSPDRSTTEYEQYF. CDR3 bases: TGTGCCAGCAGCTTATCCCCCGACAGGTCAACCACGGAGTACGAGCAGTACTTC. The gene calls are TRBV7-9 and TRBJ2-7; D is possibly TRBD1 (6 bases). Per the germline V gene, CDR1 is SEHNR and CDR2 is FQNEAQ (reference sequence). V lost 2 bases and J 4 bases, leaving 24 bases between the germline ends. The CDR3 is 18 residues long.

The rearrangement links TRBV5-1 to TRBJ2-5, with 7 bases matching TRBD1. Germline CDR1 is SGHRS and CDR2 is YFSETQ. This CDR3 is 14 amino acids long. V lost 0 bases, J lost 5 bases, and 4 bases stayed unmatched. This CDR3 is CASSLAGQTETQYF. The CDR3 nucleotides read TGCGCCAGCAGCTTGGCGGGACAGACGGAGACCCAGTACTTC. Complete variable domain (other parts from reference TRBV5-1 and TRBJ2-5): KAGVTQTPRYLIKTRGQQVTLSCSPISGHRSVSWYQQTPGQGLQFLFEYFSETQRNKGNFPGRFSGRQFSNSRSEMNVSTLELGDSALYLCASSLAGQTETQYFGPGTRLLVL.

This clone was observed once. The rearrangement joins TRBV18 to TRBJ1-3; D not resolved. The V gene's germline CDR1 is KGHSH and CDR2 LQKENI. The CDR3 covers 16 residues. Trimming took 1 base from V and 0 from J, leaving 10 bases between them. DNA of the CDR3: TGTGCCAGCTCACCACAGGACTCTTTCTCTGGAAACACCATATATTTT. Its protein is CASSPQDSFSGNTIYF.

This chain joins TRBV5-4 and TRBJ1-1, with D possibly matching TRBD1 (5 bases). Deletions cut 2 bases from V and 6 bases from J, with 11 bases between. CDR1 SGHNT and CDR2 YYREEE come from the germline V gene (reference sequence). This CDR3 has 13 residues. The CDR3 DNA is TGTGCCAGCAGCTTCCGGGGGTTCTCTGAAGCTTTCTTT. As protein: CASSFRGFSEAFF.

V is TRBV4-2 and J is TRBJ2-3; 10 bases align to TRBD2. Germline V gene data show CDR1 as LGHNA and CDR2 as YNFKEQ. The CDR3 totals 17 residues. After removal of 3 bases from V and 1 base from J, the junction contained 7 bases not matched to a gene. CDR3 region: CASSQPSGTSGTDTQYF. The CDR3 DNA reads TGTGCCAGCAGCCAGCCCTCCGGGACTAGCGGCACAGATACGCAGTATTTT.

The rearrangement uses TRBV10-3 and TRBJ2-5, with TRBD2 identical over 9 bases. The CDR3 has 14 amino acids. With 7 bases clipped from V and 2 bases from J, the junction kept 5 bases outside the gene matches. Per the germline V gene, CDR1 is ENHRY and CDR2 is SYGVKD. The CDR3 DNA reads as TGTGCCATCAACCCTAGCGGGAATCAAGAGACCCAGTACTTC. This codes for CAINPSGNQETQYF.

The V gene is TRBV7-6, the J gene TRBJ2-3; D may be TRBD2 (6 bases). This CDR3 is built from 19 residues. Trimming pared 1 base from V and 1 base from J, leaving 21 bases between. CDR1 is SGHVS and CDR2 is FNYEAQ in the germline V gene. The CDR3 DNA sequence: TGTGCCAGCAGCTTAGTCCGTCGCGAAAGCGGGCGACGCACAGATACGCAGTATTTT. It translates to CASSLVRRESGRRTDTQYF.

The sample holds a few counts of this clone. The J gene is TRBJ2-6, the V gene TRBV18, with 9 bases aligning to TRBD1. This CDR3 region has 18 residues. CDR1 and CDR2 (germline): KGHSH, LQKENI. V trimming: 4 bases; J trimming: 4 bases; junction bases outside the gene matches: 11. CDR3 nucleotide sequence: TGTGCCAGCTCACTAGTCCCGGGACAGGGACTGGGGGCCAACGTCCTGACTTTC. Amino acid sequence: CASSLVPGQGLGANVLTF.

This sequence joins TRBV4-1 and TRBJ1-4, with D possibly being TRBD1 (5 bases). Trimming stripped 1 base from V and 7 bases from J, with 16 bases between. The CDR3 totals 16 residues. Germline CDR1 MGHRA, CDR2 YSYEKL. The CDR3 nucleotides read TGCGCCAGCAGCCAAGCCTTAGGCAGGGTGGGTGAAAAACTGTTTTTT. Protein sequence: CASSQALGRVGEKLFF.

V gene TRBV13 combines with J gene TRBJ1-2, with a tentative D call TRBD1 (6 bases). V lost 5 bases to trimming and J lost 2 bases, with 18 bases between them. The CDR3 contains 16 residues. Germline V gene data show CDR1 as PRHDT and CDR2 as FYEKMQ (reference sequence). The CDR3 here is CASSHIRDIKNYGYTF. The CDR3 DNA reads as TGTGCCAGCAGCCATATTCGGGACATAAAAAACTATGGCTACACCTTC. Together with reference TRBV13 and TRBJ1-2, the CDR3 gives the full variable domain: AAGVIQSPRHLIKEKRETATLKCYPIPRHDTVYWYQQGPGQDPQFLISFYEKMQSDKGSIPDRFSAQQFSDYHSELNMSSLELGDSALYFCASSHIRDIKNYGYTFGSGTRLTVV.

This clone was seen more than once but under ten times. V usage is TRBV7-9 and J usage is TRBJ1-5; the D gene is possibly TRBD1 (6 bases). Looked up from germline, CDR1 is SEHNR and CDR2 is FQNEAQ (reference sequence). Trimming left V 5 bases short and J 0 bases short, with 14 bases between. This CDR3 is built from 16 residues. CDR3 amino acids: CASSPGTSYSNQPQHF. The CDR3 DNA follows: TGTGCCAGCAGCCCCGGGACAAGTTATAGCAATCAGCCCCAGCATTTT.

In DNA, the CDR3 is TGTGCCAGCAGCGTACTGGCGGGAGGGGGGAATGAGCAGTTCTTC. This gives the protein CASSVLAGGGNEQFF. V gene TRBV9 combines with J gene TRBJ2-1, with 9 bases fitting TRBD2. V was clipped by 1 base and J by 7 bases; unmatched bases: 6. The V gene's germline CDR1 is SGDLS and CDR2 YYNGEE. The CDR3 consists of 15 residues. Full variable domain (remainder filled in from reference TRBV9 and TRBJ2-1): DSGVTQTPKHLITATGQRVTLRCSPRSGDLSVYWYQQSLDQGLQFLIQYYNGEERAKGNILERFSAQQFPDLHSELNLSSLELGDSALYFCASSVLAGGGNEQFFGPGTRLTVL.

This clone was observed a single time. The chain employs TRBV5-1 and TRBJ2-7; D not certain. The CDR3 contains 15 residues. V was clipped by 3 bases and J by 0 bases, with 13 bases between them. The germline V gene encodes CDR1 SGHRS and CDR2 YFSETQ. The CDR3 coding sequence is TGCGCCAGCAGCTCCGGCGACGGGTTCTCCTACGAGCAGTACTTC. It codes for CASSSGDGFSYEQYF. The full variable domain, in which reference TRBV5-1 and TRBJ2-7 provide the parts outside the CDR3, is KAGVTQTPRYLIKTRGQQVTLSCSPISGHRSVSWYQQTPGQGLQFLFEYFSETQRNKGNFPGRFSGRQFSNSRSEMNVSTLELGDSALYLCASSSGDGFSYEQYFGPGTRLTVT.

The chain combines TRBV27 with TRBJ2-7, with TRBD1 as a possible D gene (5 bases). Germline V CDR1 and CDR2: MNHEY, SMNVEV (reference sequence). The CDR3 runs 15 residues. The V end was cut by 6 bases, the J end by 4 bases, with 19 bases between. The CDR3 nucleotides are TGTGCCAGCAGGACGCCAGGGTTGGTACCATACGAGCAGTACTTC. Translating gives CASRTPGLVPYEQYF.

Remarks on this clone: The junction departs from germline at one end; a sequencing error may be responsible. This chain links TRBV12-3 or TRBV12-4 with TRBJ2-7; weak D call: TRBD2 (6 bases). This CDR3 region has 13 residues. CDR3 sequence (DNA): TGTGCCAGCAGCCGGACTACCCTCTACGGGCAGTACTTC. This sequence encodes CASSRTTLYGQYF.

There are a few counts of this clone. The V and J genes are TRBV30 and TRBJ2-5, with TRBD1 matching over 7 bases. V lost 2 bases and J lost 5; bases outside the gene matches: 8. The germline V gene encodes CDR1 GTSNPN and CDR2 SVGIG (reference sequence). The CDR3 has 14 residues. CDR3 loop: CAWSRDSTGETQYF. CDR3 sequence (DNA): TGTGCCTGGAGTCGGGACAGCACCGGGGAGACCCAGTACTTC.

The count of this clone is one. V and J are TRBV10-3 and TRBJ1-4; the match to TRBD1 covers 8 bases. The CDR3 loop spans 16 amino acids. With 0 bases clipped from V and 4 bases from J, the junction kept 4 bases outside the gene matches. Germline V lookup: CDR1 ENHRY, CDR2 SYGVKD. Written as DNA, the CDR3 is TGTGCCATCAGTGAGTCATTGGGACAGGTTAATGAAAAACTGTTTTTT. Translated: CAISESLGQVNEKLFF.

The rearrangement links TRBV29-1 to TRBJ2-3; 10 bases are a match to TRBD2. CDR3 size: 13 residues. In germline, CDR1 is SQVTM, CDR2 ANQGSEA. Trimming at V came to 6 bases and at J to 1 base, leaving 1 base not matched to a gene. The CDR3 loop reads CSVGTSGTDTQYF. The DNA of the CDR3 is TGCAGCGTCGGGACTAGCGGCACAGATACGCAGTATTTT.